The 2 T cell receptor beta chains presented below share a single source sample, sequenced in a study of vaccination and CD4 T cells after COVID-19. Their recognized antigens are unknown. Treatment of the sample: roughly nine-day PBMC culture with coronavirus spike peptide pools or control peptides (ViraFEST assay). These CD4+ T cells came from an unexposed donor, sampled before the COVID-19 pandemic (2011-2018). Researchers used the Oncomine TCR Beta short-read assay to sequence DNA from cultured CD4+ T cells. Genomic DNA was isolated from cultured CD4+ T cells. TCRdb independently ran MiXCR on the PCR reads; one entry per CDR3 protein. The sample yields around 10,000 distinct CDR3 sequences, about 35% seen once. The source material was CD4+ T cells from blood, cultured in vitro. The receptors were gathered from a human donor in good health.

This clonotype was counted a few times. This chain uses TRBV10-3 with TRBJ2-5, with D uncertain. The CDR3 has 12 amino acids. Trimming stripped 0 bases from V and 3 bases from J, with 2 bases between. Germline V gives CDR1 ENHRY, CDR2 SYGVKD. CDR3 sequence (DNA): TGTGCCATCAGTGAGTCGGAAGAGACCCAGTACTTC. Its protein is CAISESEETQYF.

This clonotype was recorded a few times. The CDR3 DNA follows: TGTGCCAGCAGTTACCAGGGACTCCGGGAGGAGGCAGATACGCAGTATTTT. It translates to CASSYQGLREEADTQYF. This chain uses TRBV6-5 with TRBJ2-3, with 7 bases that match TRBD2. Germline assignment: CDR1 MNHEY and CDR2 SVGAGI. Unmatched junction bases numbered 12, after V lost 2 bases and J lost 4 bases. This CDR3 is built from 17 residues.